The TCR beta chain described here comes from a study of post-analysis software for immune sequencing data. Notes on the study in general: Compared with controls, patients had more of about five TRBV segments, including TRBV5-6, TRBV5-1 and TRBV20-1. Relative to controls, patients with multiple sclerosis showed significantly lower normalized Chao1 diversity. F measure showed strong co-clustering of same-batch samples.

Germline V lookup: CDR1 SEHNR, CDR2 FQNEAQ (reference sequence). After removal of 4 bases from V and 7 bases from J, the junction contained 24 bases not matched to a gene. This CDR3 spans 19 amino acids. TCR beta cDNA libraries included unique molecular identifiers. Once roughly 1 to 10 million T cells were used, about 510,000 cDNA molecules resulted. TCRdb redid the calling of the PCR reads with MiXCR, one entry per CDR3 protein. The sample includes hundreds of thousands of distinct CDR3 sequences, 53% of them seen just once. This clonotype was seen only a few times. Its specificity is not known. The rearrangement links TRBV7-9 to TRBJ2-7; 8 bases are shared with TRBD1. This receptor was taken from a girl aged 5 to 17 with multiple sclerosis. What was sequenced was blood. The CDR3 coding sequence is TGTGCCAGCAGCTCTTACGGGGGACAGGCCTCCGAACAAGTTTGGGAGCAGTACTTC. It translates to CASSSYGGQASEQVWEQYF. Looking up the rest from reference TRBV7-9 and TRBJ2-7 gives the full variable domain: DTGVSQNPRHKITKRGQNVTFRCDPISEHNRLYWYRQTLGQGPEFLTYFQNEAQLEKSRLLSDRFSAERPKGSFSTLEIQRTEQGDSAMYLCASSSYGGQASEQVWEQYFGPGTRLTVT.